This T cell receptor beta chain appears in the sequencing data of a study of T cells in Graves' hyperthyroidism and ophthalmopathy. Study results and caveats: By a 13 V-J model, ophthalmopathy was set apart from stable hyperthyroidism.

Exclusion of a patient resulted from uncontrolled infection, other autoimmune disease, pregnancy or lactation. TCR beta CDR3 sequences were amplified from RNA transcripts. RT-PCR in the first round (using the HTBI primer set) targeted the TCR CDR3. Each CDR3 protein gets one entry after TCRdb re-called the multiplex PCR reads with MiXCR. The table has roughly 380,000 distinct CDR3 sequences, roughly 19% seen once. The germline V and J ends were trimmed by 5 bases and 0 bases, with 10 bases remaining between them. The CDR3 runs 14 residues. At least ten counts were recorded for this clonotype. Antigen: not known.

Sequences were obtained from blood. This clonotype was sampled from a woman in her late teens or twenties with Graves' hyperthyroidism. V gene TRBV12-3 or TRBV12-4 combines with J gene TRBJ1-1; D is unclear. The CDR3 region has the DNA TGTGCCAGCAGTATGTCCCGGATGAACACTGAAGCTTTCTTT. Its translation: CASSMSRMNTEAFF.